This TCR beta chain was obtained from a study of graft-versus-host responses after intestinal transplantation. About the research overall: Anti-thymocyte globulin served as induction for all recipients, who then took tacrolimus and steroids for approximately three years. Study-wide results and caveats: GvH clones were identified in recipient marrow, with some first appearing in ileum or blood.

The researchers put 200,000 CFSE-labeled responder cells into plates with 200,000 irradiated, violet-dye-labeled stimulator cells. This clone was seen only a few times. Here immunoSEQ multiplex PCR was the method, and the copy in TCRdb shows in-frame clones only, minus some. The sample has roughly 20,000 clones, around two fifths seen once. Trimming shortened V by 4 bases and J by 2 bases, and 13 bases separated the two germline ends. Per the germline V gene, CDR1 is SGDLS and CDR2 is YYNGEE. The CDR3 contains 15 residues. The TCR comes from a human patient who received an intestinal transplant. The V and J genes are TRBV9 and TRBJ2-1, with D perhaps TRBD2 (6 bases). Source: alloreactive CD8+ T cells from a mixed lymphocyte reaction culture, taken before intestinal transplant. Subset meaning: CFSE-low proliferating T cells sorted from roughly 6-day pre-transplant mixed lymphocyte reaction (GvH or HvG direction). CDR3 loop: CASSLSGEPYNEQFF. CDR3 sequence (DNA): TGTGCCAGCAGCCTCTCGGGAGAGCCCTACAATGAGCAGTTCTTC.